This T cell receptor beta chain was recorded in a study of PD-1 blockade in classical Hodgkin lymphoma. The patients all showed relapse after autologous stem cell transplantation, while their brentuximab vedotin exposure varied. The study purified CD4+ T cells from thawed PBMCs using magnetic negative selection. Repertoires were generated with immunoSEQ multiplex PCR, while TCRdb's copy carries only in-frame clones and drops some. The table shows about 12,000 clones, with 70% to 85% occurring only once. V lost 2 bases and J lost 0, with 11 bases in between. The V gene's germline CDR1 is SGHTA and CDR2 FQGTGA. This CDR3 spans 15 amino acids.

The chain has TRBV7-3 and TRBJ2-7; D is undetermined. The receptor comes from a human donor with classical Hodgkin lymphoma. This sample comprised CD4+ T cells from blood, obtained at baseline. CDR3 sequence reads: CASSLGAASSYEQYF. The CDR3, as DNA: TGTGCCAGCAGCTTAGGTGCGGCGAGCTCCTACGAGCAGTACTTC.